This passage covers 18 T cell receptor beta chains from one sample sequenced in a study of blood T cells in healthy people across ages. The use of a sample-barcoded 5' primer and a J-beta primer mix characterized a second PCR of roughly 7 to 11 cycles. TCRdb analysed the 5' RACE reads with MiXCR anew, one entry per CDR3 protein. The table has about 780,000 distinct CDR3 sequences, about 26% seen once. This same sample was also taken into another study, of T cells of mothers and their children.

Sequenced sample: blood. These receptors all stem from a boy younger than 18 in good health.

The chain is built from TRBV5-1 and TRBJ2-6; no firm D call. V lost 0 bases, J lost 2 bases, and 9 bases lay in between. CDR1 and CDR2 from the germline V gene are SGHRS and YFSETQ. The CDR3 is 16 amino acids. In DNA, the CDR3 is TGCGCCAGCAGCTTGGCTGAAACCGCTGGGGCCAACGTCCTGACTTTC. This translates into CASSLAETAGANVLTF.

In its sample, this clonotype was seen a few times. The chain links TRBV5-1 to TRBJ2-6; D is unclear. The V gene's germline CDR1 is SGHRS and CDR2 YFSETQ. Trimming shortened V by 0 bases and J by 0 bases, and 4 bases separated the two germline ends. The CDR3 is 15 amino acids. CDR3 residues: CASSLVISGANVLTF. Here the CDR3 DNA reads TGCGCCAGCAGCTTGGTCATCTCTGGGGCCAACGTCCTGACTTTC.

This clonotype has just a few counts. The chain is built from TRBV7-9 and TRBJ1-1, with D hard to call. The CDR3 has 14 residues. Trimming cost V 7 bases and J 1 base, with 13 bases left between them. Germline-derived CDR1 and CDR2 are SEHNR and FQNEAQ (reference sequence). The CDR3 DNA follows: TGTGCCAGCACCACCCGAGGTCCGAACACTGAAGCTTTCTTT. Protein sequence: CASTTRGPNTEAFF.

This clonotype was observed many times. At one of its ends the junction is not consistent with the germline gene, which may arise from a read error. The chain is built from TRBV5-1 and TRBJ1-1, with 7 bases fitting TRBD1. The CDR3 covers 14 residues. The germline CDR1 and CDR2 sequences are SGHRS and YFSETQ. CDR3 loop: CASSFRGRNTEAFF. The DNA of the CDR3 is TGTGCCAGCAGTTTCAGGGGGAGAAACACTGAAGCTTTCTTT.

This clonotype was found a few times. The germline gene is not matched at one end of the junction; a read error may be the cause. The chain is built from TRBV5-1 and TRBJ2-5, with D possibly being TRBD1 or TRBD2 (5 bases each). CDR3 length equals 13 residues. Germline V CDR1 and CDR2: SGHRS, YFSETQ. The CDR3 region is CASSLGPKETQYF. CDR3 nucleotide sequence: TGTGCCAGCAGTTTGGGACCCAAAGAGACCCAGTACTTC.

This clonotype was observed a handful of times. CDR3 sequence reads: CASSPGRGISGANVLTF. The CDR3 nucleotides are TGTGCCAGCAGCCCCGGACGGGGTATCTCTGGGGCCAACGTCCTGACTTTC. The V call is TRBV7-9, the J call TRBJ2-6; D may be TRBD2 (5 bases). CDR3 length: 17 amino acids. Per the germline V gene, CDR1 is SEHNR and CDR2 is FQNEAQ (reference sequence). Trimming took 5 bases from V and 0 from J, leaving 14 bases between them. Together with reference TRBV7-9 and TRBJ2-6, the CDR3 gives the full variable domain: DTGVSQNPRHKITKRGQNVTFRCDPISEHNRLYWYRQTLGQGPEFLTYFQNEAQLEKSRLLSDRFSAERPKGSFSTLEIQRTEQGDSAMYLCASSPGRGISGANVLTFGAGSRLTVL.

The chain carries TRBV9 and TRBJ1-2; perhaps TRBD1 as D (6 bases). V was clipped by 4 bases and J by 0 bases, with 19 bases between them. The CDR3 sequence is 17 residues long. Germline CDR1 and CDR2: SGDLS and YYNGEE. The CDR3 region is CASSKGSQGTTNYGYTF. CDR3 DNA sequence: TGTGCCAGCAGCAAAGGGTCGCAGGGGACAACTAACTATGGCTACACCTTC.

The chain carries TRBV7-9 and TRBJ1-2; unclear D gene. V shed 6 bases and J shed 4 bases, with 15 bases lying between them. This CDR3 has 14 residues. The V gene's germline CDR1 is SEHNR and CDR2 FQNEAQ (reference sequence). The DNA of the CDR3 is TGTGCCAGCAGTTTGGTCCTCGAGCTCTATGGCTACACCTTC. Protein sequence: CASSLVLELYGYTF.

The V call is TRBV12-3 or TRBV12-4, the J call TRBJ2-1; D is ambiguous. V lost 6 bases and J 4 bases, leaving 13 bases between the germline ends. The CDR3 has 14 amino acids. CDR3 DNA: TGTGCCAGCAGGGGCATGGGCGGTTACAATGAGCAGTTCTTC. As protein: CASRGMGGYNEQFF.

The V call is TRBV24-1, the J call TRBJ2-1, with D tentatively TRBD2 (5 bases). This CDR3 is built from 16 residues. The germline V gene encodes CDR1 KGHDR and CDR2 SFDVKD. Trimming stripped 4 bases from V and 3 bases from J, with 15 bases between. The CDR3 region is CATSEVTLSGYNEQFF. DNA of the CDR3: TGTGCCACCAGTGAGGTGACCCTAAGCGGCTACAATGAGCAGTTCTTC.

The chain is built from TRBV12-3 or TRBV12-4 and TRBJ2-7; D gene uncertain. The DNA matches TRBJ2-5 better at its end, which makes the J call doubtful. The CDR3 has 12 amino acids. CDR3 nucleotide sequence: TGTGCCAGCAAATCGAAGGTGGAGACCCAGTACTTC. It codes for CASKSKVETQYF.

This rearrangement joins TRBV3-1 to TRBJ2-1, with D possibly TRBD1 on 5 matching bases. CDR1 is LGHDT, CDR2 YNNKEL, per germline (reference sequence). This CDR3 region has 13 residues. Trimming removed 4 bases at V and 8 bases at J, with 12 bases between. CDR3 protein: CASSPGIRDEQFF. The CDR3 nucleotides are TGTGCCAGCAGCCCTGGGATCAGGGATGAGCAGTTCTTC.

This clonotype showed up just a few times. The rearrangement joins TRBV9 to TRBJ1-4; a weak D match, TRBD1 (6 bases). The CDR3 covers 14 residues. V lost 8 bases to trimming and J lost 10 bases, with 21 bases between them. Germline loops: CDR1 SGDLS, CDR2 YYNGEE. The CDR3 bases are TGTGCCAGTGGGGGCGAACAGGGCGTGGGAAAACTGTTTTTT. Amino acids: CASGGEQGVGKLFF.

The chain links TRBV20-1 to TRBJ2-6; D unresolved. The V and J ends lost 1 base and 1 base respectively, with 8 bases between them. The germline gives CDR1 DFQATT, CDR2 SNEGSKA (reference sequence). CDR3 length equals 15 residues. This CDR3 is CSARVGFSGANVLTF. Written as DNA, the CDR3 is TGCAGTGCTAGAGTTGGGTTTTCTGGGGCCAACGTCCTGACTTTC.

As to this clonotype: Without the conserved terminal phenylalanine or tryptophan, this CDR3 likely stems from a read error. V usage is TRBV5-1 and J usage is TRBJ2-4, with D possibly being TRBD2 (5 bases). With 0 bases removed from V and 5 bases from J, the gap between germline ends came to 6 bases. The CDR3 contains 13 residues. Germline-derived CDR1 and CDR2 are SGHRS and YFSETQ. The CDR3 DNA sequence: TGCGCCAGCAGCTTGGAAGCGGAAAACATTCAGTACTCC. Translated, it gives CASSLEAENIQYS.

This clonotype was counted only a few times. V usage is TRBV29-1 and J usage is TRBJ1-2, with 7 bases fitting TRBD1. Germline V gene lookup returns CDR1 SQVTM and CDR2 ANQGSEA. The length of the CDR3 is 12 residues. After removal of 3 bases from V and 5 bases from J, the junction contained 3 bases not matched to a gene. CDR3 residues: CSVEGDRYGYTF. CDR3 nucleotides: TGCAGCGTTGAGGGGGACAGATATGGCTACACCTTC.

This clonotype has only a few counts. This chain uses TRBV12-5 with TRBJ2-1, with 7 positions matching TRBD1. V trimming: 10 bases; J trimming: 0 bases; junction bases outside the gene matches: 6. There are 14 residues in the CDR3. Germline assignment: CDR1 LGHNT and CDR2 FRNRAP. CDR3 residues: CATLEGASYNEQFF. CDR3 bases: TGTGCTACCCTCGAGGGGGCCTCCTACAATGAGCAGTTCTTC. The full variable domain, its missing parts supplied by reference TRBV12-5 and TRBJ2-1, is DARVTQTPRHKVTEMGQEVTMRCQPILGHNTVFWYRQTMMQGLELLAYFRNRAPLDDSGMPKDRFSAEMPDATLATLKIQPSEPRDSAVYFCATLEGASYNEQFFGPGTRLTVL.

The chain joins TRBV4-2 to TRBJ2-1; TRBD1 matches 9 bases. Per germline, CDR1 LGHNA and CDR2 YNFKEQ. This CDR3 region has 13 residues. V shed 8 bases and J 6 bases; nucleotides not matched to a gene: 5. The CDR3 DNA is TGTGCCAGCGGGCGGGACAGGGTCAATGAGCAGTTCTTC. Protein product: CASGRDRVNEQFF.